This T cell receptor (beta chain) was sequenced in a study of early T cells in non-severe SARS-CoV-2 infection. There are a few counts of this clonotype. The CDR3 covers 16 residues. V lost 5 bases to trimming and J lost 1 base, with 12 bases between them. The V gene's germline CDR1 is MNHNS and CDR2 SASEGT. TCRdb used MiXCR to reprocess the 5' RACE reads, holding one entry per CDR3 protein. In the table there are tens of thousands of distinct CDR3 sequences, less than 7.5% of which are singletons. The clonotype was recovered from an adult who was a healthcare worker with PCR-confirmed SARS-CoV-2 infection or an uninfected control (not recorded which). The genes are TRBV6-1 and TRBJ2-6; TRBD1 might be the D (5 bases). The specimen was whole blood, collected at baseline. CDR3 protein: CASSRAGNSGANVLTF. In nucleotides, the CDR3 is TGTGCCAGCAGTAGAGCAGGGAATTCTGGGGCCAACGTCCTGACTTTC.